Sequencing of this T cell receptor (beta chain) was carried out in a study of blood T cell repertoires in COVID-19 (TCRdb year 2020). Notes on the research overall: Samples from collaborators originated in the United States, Italy and Spain and spanned both the acute and convalescent phases of COVID-19. The sample metadata nearly always contained a de-identified subject ID, COVID-19 status, age in years and sex. The prospective study material was composed of cDNA or gDNA derived from T cells, B-cell-depleted T cells, or PBMCs. HLA class I and class II types, where available, came from metadata supplied by the sample provider rather than from assay-based typing. The samples were drawn from the first 160 participants of the ongoing ImmuneRACE study and from over 950 subjects provided by 6 global collaborators. The repertoires were released in a freely available public database meant as a resource for research on the immune response to SARS-CoV-2. Deeply sampled blood TCRbeta repertoires from subjects exposed to, actively infected with, or recovered from COVID-19 were included in the dataset.

The research as a whole found: How much clinical and demographic metadata was included differed by source and by participant, and the metadata was provided uncurated.

TCRbeta CDR3 regions were amplified from genomic DNA by means of the immunoSEQ Assay, a bias-controlled multiplex PCR. On the authors' methods: Within the assay, amplification of reference gene primers was used to estimate how many nucleated cells each sample contained. To quantify the absolute abundance of each unique TCRbeta CDR3 rearrangement, sequence reads were collapsed and filtered. For each sample, productive Simpson clonality was calculated as the square root of Simpson's diversity index over productive rearrangements. TCRdb's version of the immuneACCESS table is confined to in-frame rearrangements and falls short of the full clone set. An unresolved V gene accounts for under half of the shortfall where checked; the remainder is of unknown origin. V and J calls and clone size are given by that table; D and trimming were obtained from the DNA. For this sample there are some 160,000 clones; 88% appear just once. 2% to 2.5% of the sample is held by the ten biggest clonotypes.

A second Seattle source provided samples from volunteer blood donors who had recovered from COVID-19. Collaborating institutions collected whole blood in K2EDTA tubes following their own protocols. Collaborator samples were shipped for TCRbeta analysis as frozen whole blood, isolated PBMCs, or DNA extracted from either sample type. This clone appeared a single time. It has no known antigen specificity. No much larger clone exists at a distance of one base, and base qualities are not known. Based on the germline V gene, the CDR1 and CDR2 sequences are MDHEN and SYDVKM. The germline ends are 15 bases apart after V is trimmed by 5 bases and J by 5 bases. From the cysteine up to the phenylalanine, the CDR3 has a length of 14 residues. Only CDR3 DNA is held: 42 bases, read in frame from base 1.

The receptor was derived from a man in his fifties or sixties who had recovered from COVID-19. The specimen was peripheral blood. The sequence links TRBV28 to TRBJ1-2; TRBD1 is a weak D gene call, 6 bases matching. The CDR3 region: CASSISGAGYGYTF. The DNA reads TGTGCCAGCAGTATCTCAGGGGCTGGGTATGGCTACACCTTC.